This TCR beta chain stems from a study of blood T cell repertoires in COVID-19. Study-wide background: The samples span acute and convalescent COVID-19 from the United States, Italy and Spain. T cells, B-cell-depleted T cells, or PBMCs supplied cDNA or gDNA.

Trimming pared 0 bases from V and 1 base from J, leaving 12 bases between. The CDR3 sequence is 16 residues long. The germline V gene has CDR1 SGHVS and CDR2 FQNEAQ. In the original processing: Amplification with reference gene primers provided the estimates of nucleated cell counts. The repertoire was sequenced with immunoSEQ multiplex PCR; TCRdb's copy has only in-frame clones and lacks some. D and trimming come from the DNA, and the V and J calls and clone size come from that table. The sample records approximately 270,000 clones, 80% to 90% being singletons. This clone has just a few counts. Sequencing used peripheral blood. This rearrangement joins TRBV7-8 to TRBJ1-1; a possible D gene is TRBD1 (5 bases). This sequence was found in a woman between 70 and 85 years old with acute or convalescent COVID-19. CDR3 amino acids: CASSLAMGQGNTEAFF. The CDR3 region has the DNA TGTGCCAGCAGCTTAGCGATGGGTCAGGGGAACACTGAAGCTTTCTTT.